The 9 T cell receptor beta chains below come from one sample, sequenced in a study of identical twins. TCRdb used MiXCR to reprocess the 5' RACE reads, holding one entry per CDR3 protein. The table has hundreds of thousands of distinct CDR3 sequences, 10% to 15% seen once. These data were also filed under a second study, of yellow fever vaccine responses in identical twins.

The source material was PBMCs. Every receptor here comes from a woman aged 18-35 years in good health.

The chain links TRBV20-1 to TRBJ2-1; maybe TRBD1 (6 bases). The V end was cut by 6 bases, the J end by 4 bases, with 13 bases between. CDR3 length: 13 residues. The germline gives CDR1 DFQATT, CDR2 SNEGSKA (reference sequence). For the CDR3, the DNA is TGCAGTGCAGGGACACCTATGTACAATGAGCAGTTCTTC. This gives the protein CSAGTPMYNEQFF.

V usage is TRBV20-1 and J usage is TRBJ2-1; D might be TRBD1 (7 bases). This CDR3 is 15 amino acids long. The V gene lost 5 bases and the J gene lost 10 bases, with 24 bases spanning the gap. Germline V lookup: CDR1 DFQATT, CDR2 SNEGSKA (reference sequence). The chain's CDR3 is CSAQRLELRGPEQFF. The CDR3 DNA reads as TGCAGTGCTCAAAGACTAGAGCTAAGGGGGCCCGAGCAGTTCTTC.

This clonotype occurred many times. The chain is built from TRBV12-3 or TRBV12-4 and TRBJ2-7; D perhaps matches TRBD1 (5 bases). The CDR3 is made up of 14 amino acids. V dropped 3 bases and J dropped 8 bases, with 17 bases sitting between them. CDR3 nucleotides: TGTGCCAGCAGTTTTCAGTTAACAGGCCAGCAGCAGTACTTC. Its protein product is CASSFQLTGQQQYF.

Only a few counts were recorded for this clonotype. The V and J genes are TRBV6-2 or TRBV6-3 and TRBJ1-5; D call uncertain. Trimming removed 8 bases at V and 6 bases at J, with 14 bases between. Germline-derived CDR1 and CDR2 are MNHEY and SVGEGT. The CDR3 covers 13 residues. The DNA for the CDR3 is TGTGCCAGCGCCCCCGGGGATCGTCAGCCCCAGCATTTT. Its translation: CASAPGDRQPQHF.

A few counts support this clonotype. The rearrangement uses TRBV5-1 and TRBJ1-2, with D perhaps matching TRBD1 (5 bases). V was pared by 1 base and J by 4 bases, with 11 bases between. The length of the CDR3 is 14 residues. CDR1 is SGHRS and CDR2 is YFSETQ in the germline V gene. The CDR3 sequence is CASSLLGPAYGYTF. DNA for the CDR3: TGCGCCAGCAGCTTGTTGGGGCCGGCCTATGGCTACACCTTC.

There are many counts of this clonotype. The J gene is TRBJ2-1, the V gene TRBV29-1; D remains ambiguous. This CDR3 comprises 14 residues. Germline-derived CDR1 and CDR2 are SQVTM and ANQGSEA. Deletions cut 4 bases from V and 2 bases from J, with 12 bases between. The CDR3 DNA is TGCAGCGTTGGGTCCACCGAGGCCTACAATGAGCAGTTCTTC. Translated: CSVGSTEAYNEQFF.

This clonotype has only a few counts. V usage is TRBV28 and J usage is TRBJ2-2, with TRBD2 matching 11 bases. The ends lost 6 bases at V and 2 bases at J; junction bases unmatched: 5. CDR3 size: 16 residues. Germline loops: CDR1 MDHEN, CDR2 SYDVKM. In nucleotides, the CDR3 is TGTGCCAGCAGAATTAGCGGGAGGGCAAACACCGGGGAGCTGTTTTTT. Encoded protein: CASRISGRANTGELFF.

This clonotype was picked up many times. The chain uses TRBV28 and TRBJ2-7, with 10 nucleotides matching TRBD2. V lost 6 bases to trimming and J lost 4 bases; unmatched junction nucleotides: 9. Germline V lookup: CDR1 MDHEN, CDR2 SYDVKM. The CDR3 loop spans 15 amino acids. For the CDR3, the DNA is TGTGCCAGCAGCGAAATAGCGGGAGGAACATACGAGCAGTACTTC. Protein: CASSEIAGGTYEQYF.

V usage is TRBV20-1 and J usage is TRBJ2-3, with D maybe TRBD2 (6 bases). The CDR3 covers 18 residues. CDR1 is DFQATT, CDR2 SNEGSKA, per germline (reference sequence). With 0 bases removed from V and 5 bases from J, the gap between germline ends came to 24 bases. The CDR3 region has the DNA TGCAGTGCTAGAGATTGGGTAGGGCTAGCGTGGGCACAAGATACGCAGTATTTT. Translated: CSARDWVGLAWAQDTQYF.